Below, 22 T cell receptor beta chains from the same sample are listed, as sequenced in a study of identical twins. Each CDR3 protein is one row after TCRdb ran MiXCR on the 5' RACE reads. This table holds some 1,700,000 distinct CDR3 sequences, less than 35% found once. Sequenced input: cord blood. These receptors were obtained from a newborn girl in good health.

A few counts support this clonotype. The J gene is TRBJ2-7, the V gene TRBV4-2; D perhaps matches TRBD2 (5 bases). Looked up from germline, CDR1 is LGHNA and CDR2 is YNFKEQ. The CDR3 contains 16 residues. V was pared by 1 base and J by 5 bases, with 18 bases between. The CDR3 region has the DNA TGTGCCAGCAGCCAAGCCGTCGGGCGGGCGTTCAACGAGCAGTACTTC. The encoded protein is CASSQAVGRAFNEQYF.

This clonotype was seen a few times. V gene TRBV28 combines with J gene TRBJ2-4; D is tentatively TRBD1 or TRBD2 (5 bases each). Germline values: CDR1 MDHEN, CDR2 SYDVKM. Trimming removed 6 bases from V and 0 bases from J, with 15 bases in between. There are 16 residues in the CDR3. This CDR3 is CASSNPGTLAKNIQYF. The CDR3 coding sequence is TGTGCCAGCAGCAACCCGGGGACGTTAGCCAAAAACATTCAGTACTTC.

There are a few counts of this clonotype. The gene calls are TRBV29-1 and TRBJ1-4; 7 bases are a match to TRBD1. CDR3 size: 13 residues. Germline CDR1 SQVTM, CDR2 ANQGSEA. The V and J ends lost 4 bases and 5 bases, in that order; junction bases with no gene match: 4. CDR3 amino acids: CSVGETGNEKLFF. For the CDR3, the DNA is TGCAGCGTTGGAGAGACAGGGAATGAAAAACTGTTTTTT.

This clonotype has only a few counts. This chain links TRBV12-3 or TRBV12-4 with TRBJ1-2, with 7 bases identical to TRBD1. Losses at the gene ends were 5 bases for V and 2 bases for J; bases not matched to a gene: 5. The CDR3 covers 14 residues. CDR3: CASSVHRGNYGYTF. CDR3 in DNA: TGTGCCAGCAGTGTTCACAGGGGAAACTATGGCTACACCTTC.

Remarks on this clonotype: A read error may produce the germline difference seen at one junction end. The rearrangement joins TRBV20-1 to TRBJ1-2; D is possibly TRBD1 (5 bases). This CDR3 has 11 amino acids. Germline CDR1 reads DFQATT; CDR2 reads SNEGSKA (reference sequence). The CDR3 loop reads CSASGGYGNTF. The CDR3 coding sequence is TGCAGTGCTAGTGGGGGGTATGGCAACACCTTC.

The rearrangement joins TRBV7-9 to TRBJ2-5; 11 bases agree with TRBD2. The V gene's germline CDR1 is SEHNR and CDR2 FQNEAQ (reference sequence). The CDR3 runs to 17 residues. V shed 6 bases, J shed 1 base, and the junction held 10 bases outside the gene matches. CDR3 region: CASRHGLAGRVQETQYF. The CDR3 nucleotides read TGTGCCAGCAGACACGGACTAGCGGGTAGAGTCCAAGAGACCCAGTACTTC. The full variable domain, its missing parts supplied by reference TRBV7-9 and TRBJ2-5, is DTGVSQNPRHKITKRGQNVTFRCDPISEHNRLYWYRQTLGQGPEFLTYFQNEAQLEKSRLLSDRFSAERPKGSFSTLEIQRTEQGDSAMYLCASRHGLAGRVQETQYFGPGTRLLVL.

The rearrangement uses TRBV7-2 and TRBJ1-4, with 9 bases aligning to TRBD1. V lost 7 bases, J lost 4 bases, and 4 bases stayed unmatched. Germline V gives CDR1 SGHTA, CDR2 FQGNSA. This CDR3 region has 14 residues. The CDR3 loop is CASTLDRGNEKLFF. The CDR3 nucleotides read TGTGCCAGCACCTTGGACAGGGGTAATGAAAAACTGTTTTTT.

CDR3 protein: CASRRTVFNSEQFF. CDR3 sequence (DNA): TGTGCCAGCAGGAGGACAGTTTTTAACAGTGAGCAGTTCTTC. The chain combines TRBV28 with TRBJ2-1, with D perhaps TRBD1 (6 bases). Germline values: CDR1 MDHEN, CDR2 SYDVKM. Trimming stripped 6 bases from V and 9 bases from J, with 18 bases between. The CDR3 runs to 14 residues.

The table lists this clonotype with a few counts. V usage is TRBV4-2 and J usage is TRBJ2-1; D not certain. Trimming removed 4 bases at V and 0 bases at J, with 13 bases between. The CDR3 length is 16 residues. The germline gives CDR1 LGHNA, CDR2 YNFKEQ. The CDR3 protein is CASSPVRLSSYNEQFF. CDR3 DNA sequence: TGTGCCAGCAGCCCAGTACGACTGAGCTCCTACAATGAGCAGTTCTTC.

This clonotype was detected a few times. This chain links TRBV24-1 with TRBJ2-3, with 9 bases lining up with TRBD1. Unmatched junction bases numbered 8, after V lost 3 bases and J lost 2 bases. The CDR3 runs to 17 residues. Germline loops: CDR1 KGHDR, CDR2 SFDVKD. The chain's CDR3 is CATSDGGTGLDTDTQYF. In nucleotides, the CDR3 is TGTGCCACCAGTGATGGGGGGACAGGGCTCGACACAGATACGCAGTATTTT.

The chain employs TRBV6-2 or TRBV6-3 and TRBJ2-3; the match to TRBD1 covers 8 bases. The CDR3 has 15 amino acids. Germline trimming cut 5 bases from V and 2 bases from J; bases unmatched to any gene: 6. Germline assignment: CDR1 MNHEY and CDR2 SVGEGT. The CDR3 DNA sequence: TGTGCCAGCAGTACGGACAGGGAAGTCACAGATACGCAGTATTTT. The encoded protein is CASSTDREVTDTQYF.

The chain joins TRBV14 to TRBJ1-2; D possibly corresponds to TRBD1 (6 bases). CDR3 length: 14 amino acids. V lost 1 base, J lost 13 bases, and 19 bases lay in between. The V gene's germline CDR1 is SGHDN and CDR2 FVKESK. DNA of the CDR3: TGTGCCAGCAGCCAAGTACAGGGAAGAAACTCCTCCACCTTC. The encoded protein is CASSQVQGRNSSTF.

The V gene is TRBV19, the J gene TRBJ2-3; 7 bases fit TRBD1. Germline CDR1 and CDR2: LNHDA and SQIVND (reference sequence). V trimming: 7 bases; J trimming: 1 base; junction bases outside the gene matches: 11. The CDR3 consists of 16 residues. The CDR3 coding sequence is TGTGCCAGTACCCCAAACCGAGGACAGGGCACAGATACGCAGTATTTT. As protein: CASTPNRGQGTDTQYF. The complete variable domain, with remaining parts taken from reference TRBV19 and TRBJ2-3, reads DGGITQSPKYLFRKEGQNVTLSCEQNLNHDAMYWYRQDPGQGLRLIYYSQIVNDFQKGDIAEGYSVSREKKESFPLTVTSAQKNPTAFYLCASTPNRGQGTDTQYFGPGTRLTVL.

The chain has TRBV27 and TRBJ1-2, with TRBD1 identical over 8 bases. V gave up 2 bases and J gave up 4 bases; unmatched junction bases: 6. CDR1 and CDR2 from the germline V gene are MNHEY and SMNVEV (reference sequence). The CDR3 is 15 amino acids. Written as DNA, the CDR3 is TGTGCCAGCAGTTTAAAGGGGACAGGTCCCTATGGCTACACCTTC. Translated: CASSLKGTGPYGYTF.

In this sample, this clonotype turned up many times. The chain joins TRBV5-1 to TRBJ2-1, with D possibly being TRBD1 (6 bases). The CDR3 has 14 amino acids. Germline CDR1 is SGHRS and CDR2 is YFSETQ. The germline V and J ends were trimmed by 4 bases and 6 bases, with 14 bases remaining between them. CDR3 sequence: CASSPGQNVNEQFF. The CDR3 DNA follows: TGCGCCAGCAGCCCGGGACAAAATGTCAATGAGCAGTTCTTC.

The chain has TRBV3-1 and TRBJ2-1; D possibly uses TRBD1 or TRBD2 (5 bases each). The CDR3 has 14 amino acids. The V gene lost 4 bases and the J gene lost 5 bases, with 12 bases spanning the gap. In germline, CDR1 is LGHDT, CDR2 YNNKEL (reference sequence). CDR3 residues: CASSPPGPHNEQFF. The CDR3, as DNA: TGTGCCAGCAGCCCACCGGGACCACACAATGAGCAGTTCTTC.

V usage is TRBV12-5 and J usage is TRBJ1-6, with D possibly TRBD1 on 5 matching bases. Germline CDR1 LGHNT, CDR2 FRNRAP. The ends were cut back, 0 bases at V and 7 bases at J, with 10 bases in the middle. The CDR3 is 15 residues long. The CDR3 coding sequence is TGTGCTAGTGGTTTGGTAGGCAGGGAAAATTCACCCCTCCACTTT. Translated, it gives CASGLVGRENSPLHF.

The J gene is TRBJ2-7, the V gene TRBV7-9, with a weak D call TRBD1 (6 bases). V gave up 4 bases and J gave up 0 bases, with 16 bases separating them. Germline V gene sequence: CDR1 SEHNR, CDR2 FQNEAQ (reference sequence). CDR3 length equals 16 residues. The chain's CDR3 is CASSSSAGALSYEQYV. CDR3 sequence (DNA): TGTGCCAGCAGCTCGTCGGCAGGGGCCCTCTCCTACGAGCAGTACGTC.

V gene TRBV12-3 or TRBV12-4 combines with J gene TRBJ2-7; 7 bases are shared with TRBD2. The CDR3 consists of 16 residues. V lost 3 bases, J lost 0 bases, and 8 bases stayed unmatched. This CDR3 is CASSFRGVLGSYEQYF. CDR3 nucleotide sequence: TGTGCCAGCAGTTTTCGGGGGGTGCTGGGCTCCTACGAGCAGTACTTC.

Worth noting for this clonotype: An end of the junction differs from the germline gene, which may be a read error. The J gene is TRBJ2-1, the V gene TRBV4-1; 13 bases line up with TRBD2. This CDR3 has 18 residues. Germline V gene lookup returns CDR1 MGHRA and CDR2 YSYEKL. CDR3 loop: CASSQVLGLAGPYNEQFF. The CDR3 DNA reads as TGCGCCAGCAGCCAAGTCCTGGGACTAGCGGGACCCTACAATGAGCAATTCTTC.

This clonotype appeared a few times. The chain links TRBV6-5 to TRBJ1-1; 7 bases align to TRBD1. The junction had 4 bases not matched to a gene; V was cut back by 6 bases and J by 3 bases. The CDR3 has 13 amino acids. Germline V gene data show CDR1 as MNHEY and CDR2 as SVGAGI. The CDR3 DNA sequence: TGTGCCAGCAGGCCTCAGGGGGACACTGAAGCTTTCTTT. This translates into CASRPQGDTEAFF.

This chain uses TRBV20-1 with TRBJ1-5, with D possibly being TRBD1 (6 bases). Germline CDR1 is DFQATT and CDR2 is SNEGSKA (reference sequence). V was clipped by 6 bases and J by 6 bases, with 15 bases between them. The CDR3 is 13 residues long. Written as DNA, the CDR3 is TGCAGTGCCTATACAGGGTCGAGTCAGCCCCAGCATTTT. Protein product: CSAYTGSSQPQHF.